This T cell receptor (beta chain) came from a study of cytotoxic CD8 clonotypes in ibrutinib-treated CLL. Study information: Response sampling occurred after a median roughly 11 months of treatment (range 6 to 36).

Germline V gives CDR1 MDHEN, CDR2 SYDVKM. Trimming pared 5 bases from V and 4 bases from J, leaving 11 bases between. The CDR3 has 13 residues. Sequencing was performed with immunoSEQ multiplex PCR; in TCRdb, only in-frame clones are kept and a portion is missing. In the table there are 300,000 to 400,000 clones, under 70% of which are singletons. The study, taken as a whole, reports: The clonality rise at ibrutinib response reflected private clonotype expansion.

This clone turned up a few times. Its antigen is not known. The authors obtained approximately 2.1 micrograms of genomic DNA from cryopreserved PBMCs for TCR beta libraries. The TCR sequence derives from a human donor with chronic lymphocytic leukemia. V gene TRBV28 combines with J gene TRBJ2-5; possibly TRBD1 for D (6 bases). The sequences come from PBMCs, collected after 36 months of ibrutinib treatment. As DNA, the CDR3 is TGTGCCAGCAGTGTACAGGGTTTAGAGACCCAGTACTTC. Residues: CASSVQGLETQYF. Combining the CDR3 with reference TRBV28 and TRBJ2-5 gives the whole variable domain DVKVTQSSRYLVKRTGEKVFLECVQDMDHENMFWYRQDPGLGLRLIYFSYDVKMKEKGDIPEGYSVSREKKERFSLILESASTNQTSMYLCASSVQGLETQYFGPGTRLLVL.